A single sample is the source of the 23 T cell receptor beta chains below, sequenced in a study of cytomegalovirus exposure and HLA in healthy donors. Vbeta (60) and Jbeta (13) primers were used in the PCR. Sequenced by immunoSEQ multiplex PCR; TCRdb stores in-frame clones only, minus some. The sample lists roughly 74,000 clones, 78% occurring once. Input material: PBMCs. These TCRs come from a man in his forties in good health and CMV-seronegative.

This rearrangement joins TRBV5-1 to TRBJ1-1, with no clear D. Germline lookup yields CDR1 SGHRS and CDR2 YFSETQ. CDR3 length equals 13 residues. V shed 1 base and J shed 1 base, with 5 bases lying between them. The CDR3 sequence is CASSLTANTEAFF. Written as DNA, the CDR3 is TGCGCCAGCAGCTTGACAGCGAACACTGAAGCTTTCTTT.

This clone was seen a handful of times. The V gene is TRBV2, the J gene TRBJ1-3; 8 bases align to TRBD1. The V gene's germline CDR1 is SNHLY and CDR2 FYNNEI. The CDR3 contains 16 residues. Trimming at V came to 5 bases and at J to 0 bases, leaving 6 bases not matched to a gene. The CDR3 region has the DNA TGTGCCAGCAGTTCAGTAACAGGGGGCTCTGGAAACACCATATATTTT. Its translation is CASSSVTGGSGNTIYF.

The rearrangement uses TRBV5-1 and TRBJ1-6, with 7 nucleotides matching TRBD1. V lost 3 bases and J lost 0; bases outside the gene matches: 3. This CDR3 contains 16 residues. The V gene's germline CDR1 is SGHRS and CDR2 YFSETQ. In DNA form, the CDR3 reads TGCGCCAGCAGCTGGGGACAGAGCTCCTATAATTCACCCCTCCACTTT. Encoded protein: CASSWGQSSYNSPLHF.

The J gene is TRBJ1-5, the V gene TRBV5-5; no clear D. Per the germline V gene, CDR1 is SGHKS and CDR2 is YYEKEE (reference sequence). The CDR3 extends over 14 amino acids. V lost 2 bases to trimming and J lost 3 bases, with 9 bases between them. This CDR3 is CASSFGQVNQPQHF. The CDR3 nucleotides are TGTGCCAGCAGCTTCGGCCAGGTCAATCAGCCCCAGCATTTT.

This clone appeared a few times. This chain links TRBV18 with TRBJ2-3, with 9 bases aligning to TRBD1. The CDR3 length is 17 residues. V dropped 3 bases and J dropped 4; count of bases not matched to a gene: 11. CDR1 and CDR2 (germline): KGHSH, LQKENI. Here the CDR3 reads CASSPPWDRAMADTQYF. CDR3 bases: TGTGCCAGCTCACCTCCATGGGACAGGGCAATGGCAGATACGCAGTATTTT.

The rearrangement links TRBV18 to TRBJ2-5, with 9 bases aligning to TRBD1. This CDR3 has 15 amino acids. With 4 bases clipped from V and 5 bases from J, the junction kept 8 bases outside the gene matches. Looked up from germline, CDR1 is KGHSH and CDR2 is LQKENI. Written as DNA, the CDR3 is TGTGCCAGCTCACGACCAACAGGGGGCGGGGAGACCCAGTACTTC. This gives the protein CASSRPTGGGETQYF.

The gene calls are TRBV7-9 and TRBJ2-1; 8 bases are shared with TRBD2. Germline trimming cut 6 bases from V and 4 bases from J; bases unmatched to any gene: 2. From germline, CDR1 is SEHNR and CDR2 FQNEAQ (reference sequence). CDR3 length: 13 residues. CDR3 loop: CASSTSGYNEQFF. For the CDR3, the DNA is TGTGCCAGCAGTACTAGCGGATACAATGAGCAGTTCTTC.

V usage is TRBV5-1 and J usage is TRBJ1-6, with TRBD1 matching 8 bases. J was trimmed by 6 bases and V by 4 bases; bases with no gene match: 9. The length of the CDR3 is 16 residues. CDR1 is SGHRS, CDR2 YFSETQ, per germline. CDR3 sequence (DNA): TGCGCCAGCAGCCTTAATCTGGACAGGGTTAATTCACCCCTCCACTTT. Protein: CASSLNLDRVNSPLHF.

V gene TRBV10-3 combines with J gene TRBJ2-3; 7 nucleotides agree with TRBD1. The CDR3 extends over 16 amino acids. Germline V lookup: CDR1 ENHRY, CDR2 SYGVKD. With V trimmed by 0 bases and J by 2 bases, 5 bases remained unmatched. The CDR3 loop is CAISESTGTDTDTQYF. The DNA of the CDR3 is TGTGCCATCAGTGAGTCGACCGGGACAGACACAGATACGCAGTATTTT.

The rearrangement joins TRBV4-2 to TRBJ1-2; TRBD1 might be the D (5 bases). The CDR3 totals 12 residues. Germline V lookup: CDR1 LGHNA, CDR2 YNFKEQ. The germline V and J ends were trimmed by 4 bases and 4 bases, with 7 bases remaining between them. As DNA, the CDR3 is TGTGCCAGCAGCCGCGACAGCTATGGCTACACCTTC. Its protein product is CASSRDSYGYTF.

The J gene is TRBJ2-2, the V gene TRBV10-3, with 8 nucleotides matching TRBD2. V gave up 0 bases and J gave up 6 bases; unmatched junction bases: 12. This CDR3 spans 18 amino acids. Germline V gene lookup returns CDR1 ENHRY and CDR2 SYGVKD. The CDR3 sequence: CAISESGTPGTSPGELFF. CDR3 sequence (DNA): TGTGCCATCAGTGAGTCGGGGACGCCTGGGACTAGTCCCGGGGAGCTGTTTTTT.

The chain uses TRBV30 and TRBJ2-5; D is unclear. Trimming removed 0 bases from V and 5 bases from J, with 4 bases in between. The CDR3 is made up of 11 amino acids. Per germline, CDR1 GTSNPN and CDR2 SVGIG (reference sequence). CDR3 protein: CAWSVGETQYF. The CDR3 region has the DNA TGTGCCTGGAGTGTCGGGGAGACCCAGTACTTC.

This chain links TRBV7-2 with TRBJ2-4; D perhaps matches TRBD1 (5 bases). CDR1 is SGHTA, CDR2 FQGNSA, per germline. With 1 base removed from V and 3 bases from J, the gap between germline ends came to 7 bases. The CDR3 extends over 14 amino acids. CDR3 DNA sequence: TGTGCCAGCAGCTTAGGACAGAACAAAAACATTCAGTACTTC. This encodes CASSLGQNKNIQYF.

This sequence joins TRBV5-1 and TRBJ2-2, with 11 bases aligning to TRBD2. Germline CDR1 is SGHRS and CDR2 is YFSETQ. Germline trimming cut 6 bases from V and 7 bases from J; bases unmatched to any gene: 11. The CDR3 length is 16 residues. CDR3 residues: CASTNSGRASSGELFF. CDR3 bases: TGCGCCAGCACCAATAGCGGGAGGGCCTCGAGCGGGGAGCTGTTTTTT.

The gene calls are TRBV5-1 and TRBJ2-1, with 11 bases lining up with TRBD2. Germline CDR1 SGHRS, CDR2 YFSETQ. The CDR3 length is 15 residues. V lost 4 bases to trimming and J lost 4 bases; unmatched junction nucleotides: 4. CDR3 sequence reads: CASSPGTSGYNEQFF. The CDR3 DNA sequence: TGCGCCAGCAGCCCTGGGACTAGCGGATACAATGAGCAGTTCTTC.

This clone has only a few counts. The chain employs TRBV5-4 and TRBJ2-1; D is perhaps TRBD2 (6 bases). The length of the CDR3 is 13 residues. V shed 1 base and J shed 6 bases, with 8 bases lying between them. The germline CDR1 and CDR2 sequences are SGHNT and YYREEE (reference sequence). The CDR3 spells CASSLYGSNEQFF. CDR3 nucleotides: TGTGCCAGCAGCTTGTACGGGAGCAATGAGCAGTTCTTC.

This clone occurred a few times. The V and J genes are TRBV11-2 and TRBJ2-5, with D uncertain. This CDR3 comprises 14 residues. With 5 bases removed from V and 5 bases from J, the gap between germline ends came to 15 bases. CDR1 and CDR2 (germline): SGHAT, FQNNGV. CDR3 residues: CASSKRARLETQYF. The CDR3 nucleotides read TGTGCCAGCAGCAAAAGAGCTCGGTTGGAGACCCAGTACTTC.

The chain couples TRBV7-9 to TRBJ2-7; a weak D match, TRBD1 (6 bases). Germline V gene data show CDR1 as SEHNR and CDR2 as FQNEAQ (reference sequence). The CDR3 sequence is 15 residues long. With 3 bases removed from V and 2 bases from J, the gap between germline ends came to 14 bases. The CDR3 DNA sequence: TGTGCCAGCAGCTTGGACAGTACCGCGACCTACGAGCAGTACTTC. Protein product: CASSLDSTATYEQYF.

The rearrangement joins TRBV7-9 to TRBJ2-1, with 9 bases identical to TRBD2. The germline gives CDR1 SEHNR, CDR2 FQNEAQ (reference sequence). The trim removed 2 bases at V and 0 bases at J, leaving 8 bases unmatched. This CDR3 comprises 18 residues. CDR3 sequence reads: CASSLLLAGAYSYNEQFF. The CDR3 bases are TGTGCCAGCAGCTTATTATTAGCGGGAGCCTACTCCTACAATGAGCAGTTCTTC.

This chain connects TRBV11-2 to TRBJ2-6; D possibly corresponds to TRBD2 (5 bases). Germline V CDR1 and CDR2: SGHAT, FQNNGV. The V end lost 3 bases, the J end lost 2 bases, and 8 bases lay between the germline ends. CDR3 length: 15 residues. The CDR3 sequence is CASSFRGPGANVLTF. Here the CDR3 DNA reads TGTGCCAGCAGCTTTAGAGGGCCTGGGGCCAACGTCCTGACTTTC.

The chain joins TRBV19 to TRBJ2-7, with 7 bases fitting TRBD1. The CDR3 has 14 residues. CDR1 is LNHDA and CDR2 is SQIVND in the germline V gene (reference sequence). V lost 5 bases and J lost 2; bases outside the gene matches: 6. CDR3 coding DNA: TGTGCCAGTAGTGGTCGACAGGGTCCCTACGAGCAGTACTTC. Translated: CASSGRQGPYEQYF.

The chain joins TRBV21-1 to TRBJ1-4; no check of the table's D call, TRBD1, against the DNA was made. TRBV21-1 is shown as a pseudogene. This CDR3 contains 19 residues. Written as DNA, the CDR3 is TGTGCCAGCAGCAGCAAGACAGGGGGAATTAAGGGAACTAATGAAAAACTGTTTTTT. Translation: CASSSKTGGIKGTNEKLFF.

This clone has just a few counts. This chain joins TRBV6-4 and TRBJ2-6; no reliable D call. The CDR3 is made up of 16 amino acids. Trimming left V 4 bases short and J 0 bases short, with 10 bases between. Germline V CDR1 and CDR2: MRHNA, SNTAGT. The CDR3 region is CASSAEANSGANVLTF. For the CDR3, the DNA is TGTGCCAGCAGTGCAGAGGCGAACTCTGGGGCCAACGTCCTGACTTTC.